A single sample is the source of the 11 T cell receptor beta chains below, sequenced in a study of tumor-infiltrating lymphocytes in primary liver carcinoma. Germline DNA was also extracted, and blood RNA derived from unsorted whole blood. From around 530 ng of total RNA, TCR beta-specific cDNA was reverse-transcribed using a constant-region primer. Construction of TCR beta libraries relied on three successive nested multiplex PCR rounds employing slightly modified ARM-PCR. Use of TRBV1-TRBV30 forward primers with a C-beta reverse primer characterized the first two PCR rounds, which lasted about 10 cycles each. TCRdb analysed the multiplex PCR reads with MiXCR anew, one entry per CDR3 protein. The sample carries over 250,000 distinct CDR3 sequences, nearly 60% recorded once. Source material: peripheral blood. The receptors were sampled from a woman in her 30s with primary liver carcinoma and hepatitis B virus infection.

Regarding this clonotype: A single base separates this from a much larger clone, so it may be a read error. V and J are TRBV29-1 and TRBJ2-7; D unclear. The CDR3 has 16 residues. Germline lookup yields CDR1 SQVTM and CDR2 ANQGSEA. CDR3 amino acids: CGVEVGDKSYPYEQYF. CDR3 bases: TGCGGCGTTGAAGTGGGCGACAAATCATATCCCTACGAGCAGTACTTC.

This clonotype has ten or more counts. The rearrangement links TRBV12-3 or TRBV12-4 to TRBJ2-4; D is unclear. CDR3 size: 12 residues. V was pared by 5 bases and J by 6 bases, with 8 bases between. The CDR3 loop is CASSVEVNIQYF. CDR3 coding DNA: TGTGCCAGCAGTGTGGAAGTAAACATTCAGTACTTC.

V gene TRBV7-9 combines with J gene TRBJ2-3; D call uncertain. Germline lookup yields CDR1 SEHNR and CDR2 FQNEAQ (reference sequence). The CDR3 is made up of 13 amino acids. Trimming removed 5 bases from V and 5 bases from J, with 11 bases in between. The DNA for the CDR3 is TGTGCCAGCAGCCCCCAATCGAAAGATACGCAGTATTTT. It translates to CASSPQSKDTQYF.

Worth noting for this clonotype: Possible read error: a much larger clone is one base away. The rearrangement uses TRBV4-2 and TRBJ2-7; D possibly corresponds to TRBD2 (6 bases). This CDR3 is 17 amino acids long. Deletions cut 1 base from V and 0 bases from J, with 16 bases between. Germline assignment: CDR1 LGHNA and CDR2 YNFKEQ. The CDR3 region has the DNA TGTGCCAGCAGCCAAGCGGCCATGGGGGGACGCTCCTACGAGCAGTACTTC. This encodes CASSQAAMGGRSYEQYF.

This clonotype was counted only a few times. The gene calls are TRBV6-2 or TRBV6-3 and TRBJ2-7, with TRBD2 identical over 7 bases. J was trimmed by 9 bases and V by 6 bases; bases with no gene match: 5. Germline assignment: CDR1 MNHEY and CDR2 SVGEGT. The CDR3 sequence is 11 residues long. CDR3 protein: CASRQLASQYF. The CDR3 region has the DNA TGTGCCAGCAGGCAACTAGCGTCGCAGTACTTC.

Comment on this clonotype: At one end, the junction sequence differs from germline, possibly due to a read error. The chain's CDR3 is CASSYRDRYEQYF. CDR3 nucleotide sequence: TGCGCCAGCAGCTACCGGGACAGGTACGAGCAGTACTTC. The genes are TRBV11-1 and TRBJ2-7; 8 positions match TRBD1. The CDR3 length is 13 residues. Per the germline V gene, CDR1 is SGHAT and CDR2 is FQDESV (reference sequence).

This chain connects TRBV28 to TRBJ1-6, with TRBD1 as a possible D gene (5 bases). CDR1 and CDR2 from the germline V gene are MDHEN and SYDVKM. Trimming removed 10 bases at V and 8 bases at J, with 9 bases between. The CDR3 has 11 amino acids. The CDR3 sequence is CANRTDSPLHF. DNA for the CDR3: TGTGCCAACAGGACCGATTCACCCCTCCACTTT.

This clonotype has a handful of counts. The chain uses TRBV6-4 and TRBJ2-3; D gene uncertain. There are 13 residues in the CDR3. CDR1 is MRHNA and CDR2 is SNTAGT in the germline V gene. Trimming left V 5 bases short and J 2 bases short, with 8 bases between. In nucleotides, the CDR3 is TGTGCCAGCAGTTTGCAGCCCACAGATACGCAGTATTTT. Its protein product is CASSLQPTDTQYF.

By share of the sample, this clonotype is medium-sized (0.01 to 0.1%). This sequence joins TRBV12-3 or TRBV12-4 and TRBJ2-1, with unresolved D. Trimming left V 2 bases short and J 12 bases short, with 8 bases between. This CDR3 spans 11 amino acids. The CDR3 DNA follows: TGTGCCAGCAGTTTATCTCTTGGGCAGTTCTTC. It translates to CASSLSLGQFF.

For the CDR3, the DNA is TGTGCCAGCAGCCCAAGGACAGGGCCCCGGGCCGGGGAGACCCAGTACTTC. This translates into CASSPRTGPRAGETQYF. The chain combines TRBV7-9 with TRBJ2-5; TRBD1 matches at 8 bases. The V gene end was trimmed by 5 bases and the J gene end by 5 bases; junction bases not matched to a gene: 16. Germline V CDR1 and CDR2: SEHNR, FQNEAQ (reference sequence). The CDR3 sequence is 17 residues long.

The chain is built from TRBV6-2 or TRBV6-3 and TRBJ1-5; TRBD1 matches at 9 bases. The DNA end favors TRBJ2-3, so the J call may be wrong. The CDR3 consists of 15 residues. Germline values: CDR1 MNHEY, CDR2 SVGEGT. The CDR3 DNA follows: TGTGCCAGCAGTTACTCGACAGGGGGAAATCAGCCCCAGTATTTT. It is translated as CASSYSTGGNQPQYF.